Listed below are T cell receptor beta chains from one sample, sequenced in a study of Ad26.COV2.S vaccination and SARS-CoV-2 variants. Generated by immunoSEQ multiplex PCR, the TCRdb table keeps only in-frame clones and is missing some. The top ten clones hold 1.5% of a sample with about 680,000 clones, roughly nine tenths of them seen once. Sample: peripheral blood, taken in a trial of Ad26.COV2.S vaccine versus placebo. The receptors come from a person aged 18 to 65 who received the Ad26.COV2.S COVID-19 vaccine or a placebo. Both conserved end residues are part of each CDR3. The order of the fields is D gene, J gene, V gene, clone size, CDR3 protein, CDR3 DNA. A D gene is named only where the DNA matches it firmly. Part of the rows lack a size; the others show once, few, many or a class for expanded clones.

TRBD1 | TRBJ1-1 | TRBV6-5 | NA | CASRGTGIVQAFF | TGTGCCAGCAGAGGGACAGGGATAGTTCAAGCTTTCTTT
NA | TRBJ2-1 | TRBV5-1 | NA | CASGTGNNEQFF | TGCGCCAGCGGAACGGGGAACAATGAGCAGTTCTTC
TRBD1 | TRBJ2-1 | TRBV7-7 | NA | CASSLGQGAYNEQFF | TGTGCCAGCAGCTTAGGGCAGGGGGCTTACAATGAGCAGTTCTTC
NA | TRBJ1-4 | TRBV3-1/TRBV3-2 | NA | CASSRGNGKLFF | TGTGCCAGCAGCCGGGGGAACGGAAAACTGTTTTTT
TRBD1 | TRBJ1-1 | TRBV7-9 | NA | CASSLVMTGDNTEAFF | TGTGCCAGCAGCTTAGTCATGACAGGGGACAACACTGAAGCTTTCTTT
TRBD1 | TRBJ1-2 | TRBV19 | NA | CASSIARGGTNYGYTF | TGTGCCAGTAGTATAGCTCGAGGGGGCACTAACTATGGCTACACCTTC
TRBD1 | TRBJ1-2 | TRBV2 | NA | CASSVGQGAYGYTF | TGTGCCAGCAGTGTTGGACAGGGGGCCTATGGCTACACCTTC
NA | TRBJ1-4 | TRBV27 | NA | CASSLERNEKLFF | TGTGCCAGCAGTTTGGAGAGGAATGAAAAACTGTTTTTT
NA | TRBJ1-5 | TRBV7-2 | NA | CASSPNQGLNQPQHF | TGTGCCAGCAGCCCCAATCAAGGGTTGAATCAGCCCCAGCATTTT
NA | TRBJ2-2 | TRBV7-3 | NA | CASSPGDTGELFF | TGTGCCAGCAGCCCAGGGGACACCGGGGAGCTGTTTTTT
NA | TRBJ2-2 | TRBV10-1 | NA | CASSESRGRTGELFF | TGCGCCAGCAGTGAATCTCGCGGGCGTACCGGGGAGCTGTTTTTT
NA | TRBJ2-5 | TRBV4-1 | NA | CASSLYSAGKETQYF | TGCGCCAGCAGCCTATATTCGGCAGGGAAGGAGACCCAGTACTTC
NA | TRBJ1-1 | TRBV4-3 | NA | CASSQIGGNTEAFF | TGCGCCAGCAGCCAAATCGGGGGGAACACTGAAGCTTTCTTT
NA | TRBJ1-2 | TRBV18 | NA | CASSPADSDYGYTF | TGTGCCAGCTCACCAGCGGACAGCGACTATGGCTACACCTTC
NA | TRBJ2-5 | TRBV18 | NA | CASSLGEHQETQYF | TGTGCCAGCTCACTTGGCGAGCACCAAGAGACCCAGTACTTC
TRBD2 | TRBJ2-3 | TRBV27 | once | CASRIIAGRTQYF | TGTGCCAGCAGGATCATAGCGGGGAGAACGCAGTATTTT
NA | TRBJ2-7 | TRBV6-2/TRBV6-3 | NA | CASSYRGRSYEQYF | TGTGCCAGCAGTTACAGAGGGCGCTCCTACGAGCAGTACTTC
TRBD1 | TRBJ1-1 | TRBV30 | once | CAWRLTGGTEAFF | TGTGCCTGGAGGTTGACAGGGGGCACTGAAGCTTTCTTT
NA | TRBJ2-7 | TRBV7-2 | few | CASSPAGPGYEQYF | TGTGCCAGCAGCCCCGCGGGACCGGGGTACGAGCAGTACTTC
NA | TRBJ2-3 | TRBV19 | NA | CASSIPGTTRNTQYF | TGTGCCAGTAGTATCCCCGGGACGACAAGAAATACGCAGTATTTT
NA | TRBJ1-5 | TRBV6-5 | NA | CASSLGQGQPQHF | TGTGCCAGCAGCCTAGGGCAGGGGCAGCCCCAGCATTTT
TRBD1 | TRBJ2-7 | TRBV14 | once | CASRPGQGTYEQYF | TGTGCCAGCAGGCCGGGACAGGGAACCTACGAGCAGTACTTC
TRBD1 | TRBJ1-5 | TRBV19 | NA | CASSILGQGRQPQHF | TGTGCCAGTAGTATCCTCGGACAGGGTCGGCAGCCCCAGCATTTT
NA | TRBJ2-3 | TRBV11-3 | NA | CASSSEATDTQYF | TGTGCCAGCAGCTCGGAGGCCACAGATACGCAGTATTTT
TRBD1 | TRBJ2-1 | TRBV19 | NA | CASSMRQGAWEYEQFF | TGTGCCAGTAGTATGAGGCAGGGGGCTTGGGAATATGAGCAGTTCTTC
TRBD1 | TRBJ1-1 | TRBV19 | few | CASNRGNTEAFF | TGTGCCAGTAACAGGGGGAACACTGAAGCTTTCTTT
TRBD1 | TRBJ1-5 | TRBV29-1 | NA | CSVRLQGGNQPQHF | TGCAGCGTTCGTCTCCAGGGGGGAAATCAGCCCCAGCATTTT
NA | TRBJ1-6 | TRBV25-1 | NA | CASSEGGRYNSPLHF | TGTGCCAGCAGTGAAGGGGGCCGCTATAATTCACCCCTCCACTTT
TRBD2 | TRBJ2-3 | TRBV9 | NA | CASSVEGLAADTQYF | TGTGCCAGCAGCGTAGAGGGGCTAGCGGCAGATACGCAGTATTTT
TRBD1 | TRBJ2-5 | TRBV5-1 | NA | CASTTNGQGRETQYF | TGCGCCAGCACAACGAACGGACAGGGAAGGGAGACCCAGTACTTC
NA | TRBJ2-3 | TRBV5-1 | NA | CASSYIPLAENTQYF | TGCGCCAGCAGTTATATCCCTTTAGCGGAGAATACGCAGTATTTT
NA | TRBJ2-5 | TRBV30 | once | CAWSVRGVETQYF | TGTGCCTGGAGTGTACGAGGGGTGGAGACCCAGTACTTC
NA | TRBJ1-1 | TRBV27 | once | CASSLRVYTEAFF | TGTGCCAGCAGTTTAAGAGTGTACACTGAAGCTTTCTTT
NA | TRBJ2-3 | TRBV19 | NA | CASSTEGGGTDTQYF | TGTGCCAGTAGTACAGAGGGGGGGGGCACAGATACGCAGTATTTT
NA | TRBJ2-3 | TRBV6-1 | once | CASSERSMVGRRTDTQYF | TGTGCCAGCAGTGAACGCTCAATGGTAGGGCGTCGCACAGATACGCAGTATTTT
NA | TRBJ2-3 | TRBV6-5 | NA | CASRQGAGTDTQYF | TGTGCCAGCCGACAGGGAGCGGGAACAGATACGCAGTATTTT
NA | TRBJ1-3 | TRBV20-1 | NA | CSARAINTIYF | TGCAGTGCTAGAGCTATAAACACCATATATTTT
NA | TRBJ2-6 | TRBV19 | NA | CASSIVVGAGANVLTF | TGTGCCAGTAGTATAGTCGTGGGGGCTGGGGCCAACGTCCTGACTTTC
NA | TRBJ1-1 | TRBV19 | NA | CASTLDGYTEAFF | TGTGCCAGTACCTTGGACGGGTACACTGAAGCTTTCTTT
NA | TRBJ2-5 | TRBV27 | NA | CASFLEGDPGGRTQYF | TGTGCCAGCTTCCTTGAGGGGGATCCGGGAGGACGGACCCAGTACTTC
NA | TRBJ1-5 | TRBV27 | NA | CASSPRGGQPQHF | TGTGCCAGCAGTCCCAGGGGCGGACAGCCCCAGCATTTT
NA | TRBJ1-1 | TRBV4-1 | NA | CASSQGGVNTEAFF | TGCGCCAGCAGCCAAGGCGGAGTGAACACTGAAGCTTTCTTT
NA | TRBJ2-5 | TRBV7-7 | NA | CASSPQRAGGETQYF | TGTGCCAGCAGCCCTCAGCGGGCGGGTGGAGAGACCCAGTACTTC
TRBD2 | TRBJ2-1 | TRBV15 | NA | CATSRSTGTSEYNEQFF | TGTGCCACCAGCAGATCTACCGGGACTAGCGAGTACAATGAGCAGTTCTTC
NA | TRBJ2-3 | TRBV7-8 | NA | CASSPRRNTQYF | TGTGCCAGCAGCCCAAGGAGAAATACGCAGTATTTT
NA | TRBJ2-4 | TRBV18 | NA | CASSPPGLENIQYF | TGTGCCAGCTCACCGCCGGGGTTGGAAAACATTCAGTACTTC
NA | TRBJ1-5 | TRBV9 | NA | CASSAGDSNQPQHF | TGTGCCAGCAGCGCCGGGGACAGCAATCAGCCCCAGCATTTT
TRBD1 | TRBJ1-3 | TRBV11-2 | NA | CASSFTGVGNTIYF | TGTGCCAGCAGCTTCACAGGGGTCGGAAACACCATATATTTT